Presented here are 9 T cell receptor beta chains from one specimen sequenced in a study of immune cell composition in non-small cell lung cancer. Sequencing used immunoSEQ multiplex PCR; TCRdb keeps in-frame clones, though not all of them. The repertoire consists of about 7,600 clones, with around 78% occurring once and the leading ten covering around 12%. The sample taken for sequencing was lung tumor tissue. Receptor source: a human donor with non-small cell lung cancer.

The genes are TRBV4-2 and TRBJ1-1; D gene unclear. Germline assignment: CDR1 LGHNA and CDR2 YNFKEQ. V dropped 1 base and J dropped 6 bases, with 15 bases sitting between them. The CDR3 length is 15 residues. CDR3 loop: CASSQVHSPDAEAFF. Here the CDR3 DNA reads TGTGCCAGCAGCCAAGTACACTCCCCCGACGCTGAAGCTTTCTTT.

The rearrangement joins TRBV7-9 to TRBJ1-6; TRBD1 is a possible D gene (6 bases). The ends were cut back, 4 bases at V and 10 bases at J, with 14 bases in the middle. Germline lookup yields CDR1 SEHNR and CDR2 FQNEAQ (reference sequence). This CDR3 comprises 14 residues. The CDR3 region is CASSSGGLSSPLHF. CDR3 DNA sequence: TGTGCCAGCAGCTCCGGGGGCCTATCCTCACCCCTCCACTTT.

The gene calls are TRBV28 and TRBJ1-5; no firm D call. Trimming stripped 6 bases from V and 9 bases from J, with 12 bases between. Germline V lookup: CDR1 MDHEN, CDR2 SYDVKM. CDR3 length equals 12 residues. This CDR3 reads CASSLPRGPQHF. The CDR3 DNA sequence: TGTGCCAGCAGCCTCCCACGCGGGCCCCAGCATTTT. Looking up the rest from reference TRBV28 and TRBJ1-5 gives the full variable domain: DVKVTQSSRYLVKRTGEKVFLECVQDMDHENMFWYRQDPGLGLRLIYFSYDVKMKEKGDIPEGYSVSREKKERFSLILESASTNQTSMYLCASSLPRGPQHFGDGTRLSIL.

The J gene is TRBJ2-3, the V gene TRBV13, with D hard to call. Trimming removed 2 bases at V and 2 bases at J, with 14 bases between. This CDR3 comprises 16 residues. Per germline, CDR1 PRHDT and CDR2 FYEKMQ (reference sequence). The DNA of the CDR3 is TGTGCCAGCAGCTTAAGGGTAAACACTTTCACAGATACGCAGTATTTT. Amino acid sequence: CASSLRVNTFTDTQYF.

This clone qualifies as medium-sized. The gene calls are TRBV10-3 and TRBJ2-2; 11 bases match TRBD1. This CDR3 contains 17 residues. Looked up from germline, CDR1 is ENHRY and CDR2 is SYGVKD. Trimming cost V 3 bases and J 7 bases; bases outside gene matches: 10. The CDR3: CAISDRDRGSGVGELFF. The CDR3 nucleotides are TGTGCCATCAGTGACCGGGACAGGGGGTCCGGTGTCGGGGAGCTGTTTTTT.

This clone is a singleton in its sample. V usage is TRBV5-4 and J usage is TRBJ1-4; D is uncertain. Looked up from germline, CDR1 is SGHNT and CDR2 is YYREEE (reference sequence). The CDR3 contains 15 residues. Trimming removed 0 bases from V and 5 bases from J, with 11 bases in between. The CDR3 reads CASSLDHLSNEKLFF. As DNA, the CDR3 is TGTGCCAGCAGCTTGGATCATTTATCGAATGAAAAACTGTTTTTT.

The chain has TRBV19 and TRBJ1-1; 7 bases align to TRBD1. Germline loops: CDR1 LNHDA, CDR2 SQIVND (reference sequence). The CDR3 contains 15 residues. With V trimmed by 4 bases and J by 4 bases, 9 bases remained unmatched. The CDR3 DNA is TGTGCCAGTAGTACTCCGACAGGGTTTACCACTGAAGCTTTCTTT. As protein: CASSTPTGFTTEAFF.

The chain joins TRBV5-1 to TRBJ1-4; D call uncertain. Germline V gene lookup returns CDR1 SGHRS and CDR2 YFSETQ. The V end lost 0 bases, the J end lost 4 bases, and 7 bases lay between the germline ends. This CDR3 contains 14 residues. CDR3: CASSLVMSNEKLFF. For the CDR3, the DNA is TGCGCCAGCAGCTTGGTAATGAGTAATGAAAAACTGTTTTTT.

The rearrangement joins TRBV5-5 to TRBJ2-7, with D perhaps matching TRBD1 (6 bases). The length of the CDR3 is 14 residues. V shed 4 bases and J shed 4 bases, with 15 bases lying between them. CDR1 and CDR2 from the germline V gene are SGHKS and YYEKEE (reference sequence). CDR3 amino acids: CASSRTVKGYEQYF. The CDR3 DNA follows: TGTGCCAGCAGCCGGACAGTAAAGGGTTACGAGCAGTACTTC.